What follows are 5 T cell receptor beta chains derived from one specimen sequenced in a study of beta chain features in type 1 diabetes. As every portion of the isolated RNA was reverse transcribed, the sequencing read expressed TCRB transcripts. Clones were read by immunoSEQ multiplex PCR, and TCRdb kept only the in-frame ones, dropping some. The sample holds 450,000 or so clones, over 9.5% seen once. Source material: naive CD4+ T cells from blood. The receptors stem from a woman in her late teens or twenties in good health.

There are a few counts of this clone. The genes are TRBV29-1 and TRBJ2-5; 13 bases agree with TRBD2. The germline V gene encodes CDR1 SQVTM and CDR2 ANQGSEA. The CDR3 length is 14 residues. After removal of 4 bases from V and 1 base from J, the junction contained 0 bases not matched to a gene. The CDR3 nucleotides read TGCAGCGTTGGACTAGCGGGGGGCCAAGAGACCCAGTACTTC. This codes for CSVGLAGGQETQYF.

This clone was counted only a few times. This chain connects TRBV5-1 to TRBJ1-1; a possible D gene is TRBD1 (6 bases). There are 14 residues in the CDR3. V lost 2 bases to trimming and J lost 3 bases, with 11 bases between them. Germline CDR1 is SGHRS and CDR2 is YFSETQ. The CDR3 DNA is TGCGCCAGCAGCTTACAGGGTCTGTACACTGAAGCTTTCTTT. Its protein product is CASSLQGLYTEAFF.

The chain has TRBV5-6 and TRBJ2-2; D gene ambiguous. The CDR3 has 12 residues. Germline V gene sequence: CDR1 SGHDT, CDR2 YYEEEE. V lost 0 bases, J lost 5 bases, and 2 bases lay in between. The CDR3 loop is CASSLATGELFF. CDR3 in DNA: TGTGCCAGCAGCTTGGCTACCGGGGAGCTGTTTTTT.

This clone was seen a few times. The V and J genes are TRBV19 and TRBJ2-5; 8 positions agree with TRBD1. The V segment lost 5 bases and the J segment 3 bases; nucleotides outside the gene matches: 8. Per the germline V gene, CDR1 is LNHDA and CDR2 is SQIVND (reference sequence). The CDR3 is 15 amino acids. The CDR3 bases are TGTGCCAGTAGTGTCCAGGGGGCTTGGGAAGAGACCCAGTACTTC. It codes for CASSVQGAWEETQYF.

This clone was counted between two and nine times. V is TRBV30 and J is TRBJ2-1, with 12 bases fitting TRBD2. J lost 1 base, V lost 5 bases, and 3 bases had no gene match. Germline V gene data show CDR1 as GTSNPN and CDR2 as SVGIG (reference sequence). The length of the CDR3 is 15 residues. The CDR3 DNA reads as TGTGCCTGGTTACTAGCGGGAGGTTCCTACAATGAGCAGTTCTTC. Encoded protein: CAWLLAGGSYNEQFF. The full variable domain, rest sourced from reference TRBV30 and TRBJ2-1, is SQTIHQWPATLVQPVGSPLSLECTVEGTSNPNLYWYRQAAGRGLQLLFYSVGIGQISSEVPQNLSASRPQDRQFILSSKKLLLSDSGFYLCAWLLAGGSYNEQFFGPGTRLTVL.